This T cell receptor beta chain derives from a study of blood T cells in healthy people across ages. V shed 10 bases and J shed 5 bases, with 12 bases lying between them. Germline CDR1 reads SGHNT; CDR2 reads YYREEE (reference sequence). CDR3 length: 11 residues. This clonotype was seen only a few times. Just one base apart from a much larger clone, this may be a read error. Alongside a J-beta primer mix, a sample-barcoded 5' primer served in a second PCR lasting roughly 7 to 11 cycles. Using its own MiXCR run on the 5' RACE reads, TCRdb lists one record per CDR3 protein. The sample has hundreds of thousands of distinct CDR3 sequences, 32% seen once.

The chain joins TRBV5-4 to TRBJ1-2; a weak D match, TRBD1 (5 bases). The sequenced sample was blood. This TCR derives from an elderly woman in good health. CDR3 sequence: CAGGRGYGYTF. As DNA, the CDR3 is TGTGCCGGCGGTCGGGGGTATGGCTACACCTTC.